A single sample gave rise to the 9 T cell receptor beta chains below, sequenced in a study of control samples from healthy donors and cancer patients. Some clones are missing from TCRdb's copy, which holds only in-frame ones; the method was immunoSEQ multiplex PCR. Here the sample spans 100,000 to 150,000 clones, roughly 90% being singletons. The sequenced material came from blood. Receptors were obtained from a man aged 18-30 years in good health.

This sequence joins TRBV5-4 and TRBJ1-1, with TRBD1 identical over 9 bases. The V and J ends lost 3 bases and 6 bases, in that order; junction bases with no gene match: 12. CDR3 length: 16 amino acids. Germline V gives CDR1 SGHNT, CDR2 YYREEE (reference sequence). CDR3 protein: CASSSGQGKTVPEAFF. CDR3 sequence (DNA): TGTGCCAGCAGCTCAGGACAGGGGAAAACGGTCCCTGAAGCTTTCTTT.

This clone has just a few counts. The chain carries TRBV27 and TRBJ1-6, with a tentative D call TRBD1 (6 bases). CDR1 is MNHEY, CDR2 SMNVEV, per germline (reference sequence). CDR3 length: 16 amino acids. The V and J ends lost 6 bases and 7 bases respectively, with 19 bases between them. CDR3 sequence reads: CASRLGAGERNSPLHF. CDR3 in DNA: TGTGCCAGCAGGTTAGGAGCAGGGGAGCGGAATTCACCCCTCCACTTT.

In its sample, this clone was seen once. V and J are TRBV27 and TRBJ1-5; 12 bases fit TRBD1. The CDR3 is 16 residues long. V trimming: 2 bases; J trimming: 3 bases; junction bases outside the gene matches: 2. CDR1 MNHEY and CDR2 SMNVEV come from the germline V gene (reference sequence). The CDR3 bases are TGTGCCAGCAGTTTAGGGACAGGGGGCGTCAATCAGCCCCAGCATTTT. It codes for CASSLGTGGVNQPQHF.

Only one count was recorded for this clone. The chain has TRBV29-1 and TRBJ1-4; D remains ambiguous. Germline V gene data show CDR1 as SQVTM and CDR2 as ANQGSEA. Trimming took 7 bases from V and 8 from J, leaving 17 bases between them. The CDR3 spans 13 residues. The CDR3 region has the DNA TGCAGCGGAAGCAAGGGTTGGAACGAAAAACTGTTTTTT. Its translation is CSGSKGWNEKLFF.

The chain links TRBV5-1 to TRBJ2-2, with TRBD1 identical over 7 bases. The CDR3 spans 14 residues. Losses at the gene ends were 1 base for V and 5 bases for J; bases not matched to a gene: 2. CDR1 is SGHRS, CDR2 YFSETQ, per germline. CDR3 amino acids: CASSLYRGTGELFF. The CDR3 bases are TGCGCCAGCAGCTTGTACAGGGGAACCGGGGAGCTGTTTTTT.

V is TRBV19 and J is TRBJ1-5; D uncertain. This CDR3 is built from 16 residues. The germline gives CDR1 LNHDA, CDR2 SQIVND (reference sequence). V was clipped by 5 bases and J by 4 bases, with 18 bases between them. For the CDR3, the DNA is TGTGCCAGTAGTTTTATGGTCGGTTGGTCAAATCAGCCCCAGCATTTT. This codes for CASSFMVGWSNQPQHF.

The chain carries TRBV9 and TRBJ2-3; D gene ambiguous. The CDR3 is 12 amino acids. V was shortened by 1 base and J by 6 bases, with 6 bases between the two germline ends. Germline lookup yields CDR1 SGDLS and CDR2 YYNGEE. The CDR3 loop is CASSVNVDTQYF. Here the CDR3 DNA reads TGTGCCAGCAGCGTAAACGTCGATACGCAGTATTTT.

The genes are TRBV5-1 and TRBJ1-1; TRBD1 matches at 8 bases. In germline, CDR1 is SGHRS, CDR2 YFSETQ. This CDR3 is 15 amino acids long. V lost 0 bases, J lost 1 base, and 2 bases stayed unmatched. This chain's CDR3 is CASSLGDRRNTEAFF. Written as DNA, the CDR3 is TGCGCCAGCAGCTTGGGGGACAGGAGGAACACTGAAGCTTTCTTT.

This clone was picked up a small number of times. V usage is TRBV4-1 and J usage is TRBJ2-7; D is perhaps TRBD1 (5 bases). CDR3 length: 14 amino acids. V was cut by 4 bases and J by 0 bases, with 10 bases left in between. Per germline, CDR1 MGHRA and CDR2 YSYEKL. The CDR3 DNA reads as TGCGCCAGCAGCCTCACCCAGGGCTCCTACGAGCAGTACTTC. This codes for CASSLTQGSYEQYF.